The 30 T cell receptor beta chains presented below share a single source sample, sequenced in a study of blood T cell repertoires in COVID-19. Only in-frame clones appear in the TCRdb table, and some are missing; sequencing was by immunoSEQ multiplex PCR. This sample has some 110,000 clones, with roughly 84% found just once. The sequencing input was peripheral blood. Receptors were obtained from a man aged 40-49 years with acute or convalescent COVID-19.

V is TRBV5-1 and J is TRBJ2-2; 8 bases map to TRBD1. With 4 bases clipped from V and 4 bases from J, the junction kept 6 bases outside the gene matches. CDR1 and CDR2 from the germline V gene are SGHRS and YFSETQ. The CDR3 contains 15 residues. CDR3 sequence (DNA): TGCGCCAGCAGCCTAGGACAGGGAACCACCGGGGAGCTGTTTTTT. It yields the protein CASSLGQGTTGELFF.

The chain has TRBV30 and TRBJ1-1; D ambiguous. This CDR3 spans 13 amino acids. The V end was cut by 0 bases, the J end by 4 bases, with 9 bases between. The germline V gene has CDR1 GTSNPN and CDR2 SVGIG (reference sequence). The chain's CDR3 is CAWSVGQPTEAFF. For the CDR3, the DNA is TGTGCCTGGAGTGTTGGGCAGCCCACTGAAGCTTTCTTT.

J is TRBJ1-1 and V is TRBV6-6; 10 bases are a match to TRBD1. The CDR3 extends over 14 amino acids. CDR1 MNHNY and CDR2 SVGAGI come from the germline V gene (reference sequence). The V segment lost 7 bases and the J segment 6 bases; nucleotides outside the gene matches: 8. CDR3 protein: CASTVDRGRAEAFF. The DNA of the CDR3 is TGTGCCAGCACCGTAGACAGGGGGCGAGCTGAAGCTTTCTTT.

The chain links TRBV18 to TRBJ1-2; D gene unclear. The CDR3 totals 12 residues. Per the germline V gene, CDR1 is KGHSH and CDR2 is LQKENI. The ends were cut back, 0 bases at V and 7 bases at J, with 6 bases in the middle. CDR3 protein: CASSPPTLGYTF. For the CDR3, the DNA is TGTGCCAGCTCACCACCGACTCTTGGCTACACCTTC.

The CDR3 nucleotides read TGTGCCAGCAGTCCTCAAATCGGGTCGGGATCACCCCTCCACTTT. Protein: CASSPQIGSGSPLHF. The chain has TRBV28 and TRBJ1-6; D gene ambiguous. The CDR3 length is 15 residues. V gave up 5 bases and J gave up 10 bases, with 18 bases separating them. The V gene's germline CDR1 is MDHEN and CDR2 SYDVKM.

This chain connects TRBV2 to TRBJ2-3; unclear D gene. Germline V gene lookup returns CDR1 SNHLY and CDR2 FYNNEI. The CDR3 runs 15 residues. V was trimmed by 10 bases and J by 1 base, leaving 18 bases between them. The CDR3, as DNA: TGTGCCACCTCCCCCAACCGGGTTGGCACAGATACGCAGTATTTT. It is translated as CATSPNRVGTDTQYF.

For the CDR3, the DNA is TGTGCCACCAGAGGATGGGGAGGGGACAGGGTTGAGTACACCGGGGAGCTGTTTTTT. Its translation is CATRGWGGDRVEYTGELFF. This chain links TRBV24-1 with TRBJ2-2, with 9 bases matching TRBD1. The length of the CDR3 is 19 residues. Per germline, CDR1 KGHDR and CDR2 SFDVKD. V trimming: 7 bases; J trimming: 3 bases; junction bases outside the gene matches: 17.

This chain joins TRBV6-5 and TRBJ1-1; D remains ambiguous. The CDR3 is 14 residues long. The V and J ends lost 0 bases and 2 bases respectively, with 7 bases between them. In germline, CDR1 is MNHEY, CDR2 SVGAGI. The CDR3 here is CASSYSGHNTEAFF. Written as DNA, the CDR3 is TGTGCCAGCAGTTACTCTGGCCATAACACTGAAGCTTTCTTT.

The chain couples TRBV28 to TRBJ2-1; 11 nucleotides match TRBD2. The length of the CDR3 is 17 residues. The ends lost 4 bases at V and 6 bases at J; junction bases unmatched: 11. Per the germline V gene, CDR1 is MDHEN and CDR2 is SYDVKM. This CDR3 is CASSSPGLAVGGNEQFF. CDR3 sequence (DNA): TGTGCCAGCAGTTCCCCGGGACTAGCGGTAGGAGGCAATGAGCAGTTCTTC.

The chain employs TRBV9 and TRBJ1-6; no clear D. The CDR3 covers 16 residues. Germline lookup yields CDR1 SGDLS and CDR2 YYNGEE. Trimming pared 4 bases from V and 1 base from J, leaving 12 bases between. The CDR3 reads CASSPSFSSYNSPLHF. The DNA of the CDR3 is TGTGCCAGCAGCCCGTCTTTCAGTTCCTATAATTCACCCCTCCACTTT.

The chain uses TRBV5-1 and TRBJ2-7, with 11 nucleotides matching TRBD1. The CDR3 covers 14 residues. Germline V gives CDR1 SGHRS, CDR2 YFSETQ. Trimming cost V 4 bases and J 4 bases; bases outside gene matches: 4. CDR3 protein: CASSLGQGGYEQYF. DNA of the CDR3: TGCGCCAGCAGCCTGGGACAGGGGGGATACGAGCAGTACTTC.

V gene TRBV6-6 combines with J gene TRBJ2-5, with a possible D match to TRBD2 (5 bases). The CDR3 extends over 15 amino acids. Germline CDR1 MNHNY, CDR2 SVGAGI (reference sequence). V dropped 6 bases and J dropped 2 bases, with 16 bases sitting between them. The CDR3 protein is CASRHQRNLQETQYF. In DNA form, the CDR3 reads TGTGCCAGCAGACATCAGCGGAACCTACAAGAGACCCAGTACTTC.

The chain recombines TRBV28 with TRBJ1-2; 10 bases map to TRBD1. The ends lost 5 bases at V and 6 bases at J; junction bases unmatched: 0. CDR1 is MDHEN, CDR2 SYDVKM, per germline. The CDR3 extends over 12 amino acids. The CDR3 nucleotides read TGTGCCAGCAGTGGACAGGGGGATGGCTACACCTTC. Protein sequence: CASSGQGDGYTF.

In DNA, the CDR3 is TGTGCCAGCAGTTTATATAGAGGGGGCGTGACTAGAGGCGAGCAGTACTTC. Protein sequence: CASSLYRGGVTRGEQYF. The chain combines TRBV28 with TRBJ2-7, with D perhaps TRBD1 (7 bases). The V end lost 1 base, the J end lost 6 bases, and 22 bases lay between the germline ends. The length of the CDR3 is 17 residues. In germline, CDR1 is MDHEN, CDR2 SYDVKM.

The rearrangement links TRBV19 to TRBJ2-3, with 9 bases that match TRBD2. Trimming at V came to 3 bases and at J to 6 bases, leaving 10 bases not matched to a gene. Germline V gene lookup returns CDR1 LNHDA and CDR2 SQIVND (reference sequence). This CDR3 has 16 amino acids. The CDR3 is CASSIRLQSGGDTQYF. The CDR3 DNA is TGTGCCAGTAGTATCCGCCTTCAAAGCGGGGGGGATACGCAGTATTTT.

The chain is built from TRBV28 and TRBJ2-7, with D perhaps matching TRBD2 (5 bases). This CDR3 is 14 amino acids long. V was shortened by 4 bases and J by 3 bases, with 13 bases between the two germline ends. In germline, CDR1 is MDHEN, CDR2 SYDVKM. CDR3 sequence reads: CASSWGVLYYEQYF. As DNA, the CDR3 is TGTGCCAGCAGTTGGGGAGTTCTATACTACGAGCAGTACTTC.

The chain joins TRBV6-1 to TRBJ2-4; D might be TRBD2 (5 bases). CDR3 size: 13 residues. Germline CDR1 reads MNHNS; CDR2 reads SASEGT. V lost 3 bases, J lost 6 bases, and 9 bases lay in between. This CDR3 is CASSDRDRNIQYF. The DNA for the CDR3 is TGTGCCAGCAGTGACCGGGATCGAAACATTCAGTACTTC.

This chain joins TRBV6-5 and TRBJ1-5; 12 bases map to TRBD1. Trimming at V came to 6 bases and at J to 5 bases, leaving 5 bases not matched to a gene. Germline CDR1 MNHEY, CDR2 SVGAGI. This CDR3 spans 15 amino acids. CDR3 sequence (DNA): TGTGCCAGCAGGGGACAGGGGGCTCTTTATCAGCCCCAGCATTTT. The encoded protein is CASRGQGALYQPQHF.

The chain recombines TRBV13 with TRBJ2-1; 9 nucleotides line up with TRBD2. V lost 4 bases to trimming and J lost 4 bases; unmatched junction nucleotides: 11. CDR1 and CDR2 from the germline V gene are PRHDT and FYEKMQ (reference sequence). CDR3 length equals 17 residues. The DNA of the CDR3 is TGTGCCAGCAGCTCACAAGGCGCGGGGGGGTCGTACAATGAGCAGTTCTTC. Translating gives CASSSQGAGGSYNEQFF.

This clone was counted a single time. CDR3 nucleotide sequence: TGTGCCAGCAGTTACACGGGACAGGGGGCTTTTCAGTTCTTC. This codes for CASSYTGQGAFQFF. The gene calls are TRBV6-5 and TRBJ2-1, with 12 positions matching TRBD1. There are 14 residues in the CDR3. Per the germline V gene, CDR1 is MNHEY and CDR2 is SVGAGI. The V gene end was trimmed by 2 bases and the J gene end by 13 bases; junction bases not matched to a gene: 6.

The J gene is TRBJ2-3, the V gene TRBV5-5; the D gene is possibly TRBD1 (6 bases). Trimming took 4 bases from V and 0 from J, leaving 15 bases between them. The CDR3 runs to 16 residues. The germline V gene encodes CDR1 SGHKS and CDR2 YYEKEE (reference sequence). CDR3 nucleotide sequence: TGTGCCAGCAGCCCCGTCAGGGGATCTAGCACAGATACGCAGTATTTT. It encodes CASSPVRGSSTDTQYF.

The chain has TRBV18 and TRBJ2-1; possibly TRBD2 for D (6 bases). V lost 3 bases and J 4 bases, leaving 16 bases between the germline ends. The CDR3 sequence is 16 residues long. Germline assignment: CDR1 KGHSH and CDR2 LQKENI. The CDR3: CASSPAGLHTYNEQFF. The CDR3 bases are TGTGCCAGCTCACCTGCGGGGCTGCATACTTACAATGAGCAGTTCTTC.

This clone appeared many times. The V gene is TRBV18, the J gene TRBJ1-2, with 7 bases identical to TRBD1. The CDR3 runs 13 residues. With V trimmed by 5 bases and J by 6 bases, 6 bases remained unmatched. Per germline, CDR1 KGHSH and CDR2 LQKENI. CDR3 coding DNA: TGTGCCAGCTCATCGGACAGGAACCATGGCTACACCTTC. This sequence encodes CASSSDRNHGYTF.

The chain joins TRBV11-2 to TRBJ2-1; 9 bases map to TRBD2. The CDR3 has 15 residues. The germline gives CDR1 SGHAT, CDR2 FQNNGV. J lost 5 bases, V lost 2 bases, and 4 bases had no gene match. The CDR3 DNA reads TGTGCCAGCAGCTTACTAGCGGGGTTTAACAATGAGCAGTTCTTC. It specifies CASSLLAGFNNEQFF.

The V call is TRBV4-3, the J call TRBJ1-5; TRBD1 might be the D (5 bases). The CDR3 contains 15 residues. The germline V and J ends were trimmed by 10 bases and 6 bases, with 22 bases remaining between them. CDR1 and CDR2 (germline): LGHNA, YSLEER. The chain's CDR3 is CATSAYMGGGQPQHF. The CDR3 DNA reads TGCGCCACCTCCGCCTATATGGGGGGGGGTCAGCCCCAGCATTTT.

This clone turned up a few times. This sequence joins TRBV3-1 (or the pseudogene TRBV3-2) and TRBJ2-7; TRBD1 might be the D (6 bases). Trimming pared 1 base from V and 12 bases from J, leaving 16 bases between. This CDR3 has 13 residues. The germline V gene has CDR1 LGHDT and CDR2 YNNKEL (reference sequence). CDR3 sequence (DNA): TGTGCCAGCAGCCAAGGAACCGACAGGTTTCCGTACTTC. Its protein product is CASSQGTDRFPYF.

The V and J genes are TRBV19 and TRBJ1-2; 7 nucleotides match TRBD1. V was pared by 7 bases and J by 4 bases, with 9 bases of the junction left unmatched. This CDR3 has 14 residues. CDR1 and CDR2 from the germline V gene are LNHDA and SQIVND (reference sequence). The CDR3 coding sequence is TGTGCCAGTATTAACAGGGGATCCCCCTATGGCTACACCTTC. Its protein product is CASINRGSPYGYTF.

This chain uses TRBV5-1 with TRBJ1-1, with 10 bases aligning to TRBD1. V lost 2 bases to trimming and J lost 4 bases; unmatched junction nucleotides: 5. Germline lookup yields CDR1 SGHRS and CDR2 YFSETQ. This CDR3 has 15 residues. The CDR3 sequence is CASSFRTGGPTEAFF. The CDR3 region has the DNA TGCGCCAGCAGCTTCAGGACAGGGGGGCCCACTGAAGCTTTCTTT.

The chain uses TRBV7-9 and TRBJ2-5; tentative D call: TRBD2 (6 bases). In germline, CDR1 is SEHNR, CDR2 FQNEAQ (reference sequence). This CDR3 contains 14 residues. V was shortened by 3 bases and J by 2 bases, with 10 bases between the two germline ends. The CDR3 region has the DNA TGTGCCAGCAGCTTGACTAGTTATCAAGAGACCCAGTACTTC. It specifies CASSLTSYQETQYF.

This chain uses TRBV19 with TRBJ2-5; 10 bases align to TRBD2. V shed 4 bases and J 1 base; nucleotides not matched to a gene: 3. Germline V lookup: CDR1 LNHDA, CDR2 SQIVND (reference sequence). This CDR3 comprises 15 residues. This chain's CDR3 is CASSTSGGLQETQYF. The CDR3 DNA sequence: TGTGCCAGTAGTACTAGCGGGGGCCTCCAAGAGACCCAGTACTTC.